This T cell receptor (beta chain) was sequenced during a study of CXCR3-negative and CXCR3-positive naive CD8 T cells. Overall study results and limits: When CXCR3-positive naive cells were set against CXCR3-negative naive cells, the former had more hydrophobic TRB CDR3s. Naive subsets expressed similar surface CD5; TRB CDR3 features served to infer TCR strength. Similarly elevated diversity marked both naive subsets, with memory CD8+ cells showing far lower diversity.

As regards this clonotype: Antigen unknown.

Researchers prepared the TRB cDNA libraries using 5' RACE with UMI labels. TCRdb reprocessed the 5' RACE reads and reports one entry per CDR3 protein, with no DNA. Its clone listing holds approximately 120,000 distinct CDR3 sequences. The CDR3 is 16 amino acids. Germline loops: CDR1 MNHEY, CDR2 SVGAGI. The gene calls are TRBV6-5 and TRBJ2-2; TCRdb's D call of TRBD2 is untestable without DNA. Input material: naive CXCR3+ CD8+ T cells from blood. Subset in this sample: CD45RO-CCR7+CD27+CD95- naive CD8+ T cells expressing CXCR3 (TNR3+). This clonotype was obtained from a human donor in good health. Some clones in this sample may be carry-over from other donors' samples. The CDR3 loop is CASTPGRGDYTGELFF.